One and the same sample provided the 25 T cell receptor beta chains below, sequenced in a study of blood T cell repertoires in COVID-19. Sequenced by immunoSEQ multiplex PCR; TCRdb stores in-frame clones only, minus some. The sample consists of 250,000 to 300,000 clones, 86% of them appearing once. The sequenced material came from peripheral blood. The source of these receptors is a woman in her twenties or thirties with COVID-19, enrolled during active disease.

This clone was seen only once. CDR3 nucleotides: TGCGCCAGCAGCTTGACAGGGTTGAGCAATCAGCCCCAGCATTTT. Translating it yields CASSLTGLSNQPQHF. The J gene is TRBJ1-5, the V gene TRBV5-1; D is perhaps TRBD1 (6 bases). The V end was cut by 1 base, the J end by 1 base, with 9 bases between. The CDR3 runs 15 residues. Germline-derived CDR1 and CDR2 are SGHRS and YFSETQ.

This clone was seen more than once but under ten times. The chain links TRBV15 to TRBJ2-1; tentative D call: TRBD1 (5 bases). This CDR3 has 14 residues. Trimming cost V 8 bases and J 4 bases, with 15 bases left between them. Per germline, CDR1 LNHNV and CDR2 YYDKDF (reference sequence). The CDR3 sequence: CATSLGRTYNEQFF. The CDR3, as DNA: TGTGCCACCTCGTTGGGGCGGACGTACAATGAGCAGTTCTTC.

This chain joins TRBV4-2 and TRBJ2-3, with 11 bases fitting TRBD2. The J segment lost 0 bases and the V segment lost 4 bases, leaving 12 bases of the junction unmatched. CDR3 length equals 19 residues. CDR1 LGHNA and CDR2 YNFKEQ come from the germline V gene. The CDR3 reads CASSPTRGIAGGSTDTQYF. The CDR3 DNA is TGTGCCAGCAGCCCGACCCGCGGAATAGCGGGGGGGAGCACAGATACGCAGTATTTT.

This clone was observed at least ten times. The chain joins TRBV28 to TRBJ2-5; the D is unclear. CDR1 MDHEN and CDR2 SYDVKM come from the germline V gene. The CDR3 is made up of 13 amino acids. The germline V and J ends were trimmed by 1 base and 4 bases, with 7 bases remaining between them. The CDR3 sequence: CASSLSNPETQYF. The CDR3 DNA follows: TGTGCCAGCAGTTTATCCAATCCAGAGACCCAGTACTTC.

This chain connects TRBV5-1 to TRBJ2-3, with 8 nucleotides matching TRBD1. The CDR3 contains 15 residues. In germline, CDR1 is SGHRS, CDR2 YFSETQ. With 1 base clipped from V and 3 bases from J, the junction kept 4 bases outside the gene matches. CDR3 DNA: TGCGCCAGCAGCTTGAGGCAGGGGGCGACAGATACGCAGTATTTT. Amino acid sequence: CASSLRQGATDTQYF.

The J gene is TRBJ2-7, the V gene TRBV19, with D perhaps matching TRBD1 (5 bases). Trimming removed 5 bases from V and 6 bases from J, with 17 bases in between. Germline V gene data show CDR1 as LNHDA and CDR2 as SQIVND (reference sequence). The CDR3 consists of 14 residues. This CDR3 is CASSPQGFSSEQYF. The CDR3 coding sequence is TGTGCCAGTAGTCCTCAGGGTTTCTCGAGCGAGCAGTACTTC.

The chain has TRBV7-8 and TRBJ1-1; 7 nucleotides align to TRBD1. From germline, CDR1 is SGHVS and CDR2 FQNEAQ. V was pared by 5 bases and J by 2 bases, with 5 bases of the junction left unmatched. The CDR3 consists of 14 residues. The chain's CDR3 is CASSPQGGNTEAFF. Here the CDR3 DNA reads TGTGCCAGCAGCCCACAAGGGGGCAACACTGAAGCTTTCTTT.

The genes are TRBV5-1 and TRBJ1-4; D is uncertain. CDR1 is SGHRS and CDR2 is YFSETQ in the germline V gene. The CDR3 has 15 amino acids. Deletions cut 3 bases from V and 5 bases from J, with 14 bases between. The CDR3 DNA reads TGCGCCAGCAGCTGGGTGGGCACGATAAATGAAAAACTGTTTTTT. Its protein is CASSWVGTINEKLFF.

Written as DNA, the CDR3 is TGTGCCAGCAGCCAAGGCGGAGGGTTCTATGGCTACACCTTC. Translation gives CASSQGGGFYGYTF. The rearrangement links TRBV3-1 (or the pseudogene TRBV3-2) to TRBJ1-2; D remains ambiguous. CDR1 LGHDT and CDR2 YNNKEL come from the germline V gene (reference sequence). V dropped 1 base and J dropped 4 bases, with 10 bases sitting between them. This CDR3 has 14 amino acids.

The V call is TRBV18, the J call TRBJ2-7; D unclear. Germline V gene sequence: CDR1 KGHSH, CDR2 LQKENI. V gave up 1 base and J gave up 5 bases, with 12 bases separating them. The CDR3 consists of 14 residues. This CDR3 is CASSPLAGVDEQYF. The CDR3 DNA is TGTGCCAGCTCACCACTGGCAGGTGTAGACGAGCAGTACTTC.

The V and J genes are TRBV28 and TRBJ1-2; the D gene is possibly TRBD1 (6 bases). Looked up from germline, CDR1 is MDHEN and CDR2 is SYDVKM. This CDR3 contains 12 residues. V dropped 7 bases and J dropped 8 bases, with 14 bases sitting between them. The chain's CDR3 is CASTGGLGGYTF. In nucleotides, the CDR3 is TGTGCCAGCACGGGGGGCTTGGGGGGCTACACCTTC.

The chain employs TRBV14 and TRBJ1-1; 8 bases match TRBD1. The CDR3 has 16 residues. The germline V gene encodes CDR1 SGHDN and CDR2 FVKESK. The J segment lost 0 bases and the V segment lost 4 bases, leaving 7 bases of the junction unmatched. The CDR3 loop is CASSRDRGGVNTEAFF. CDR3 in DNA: TGTGCCAGCAGCCGAGACAGGGGAGGGGTGAACACTGAAGCTTTCTTT.

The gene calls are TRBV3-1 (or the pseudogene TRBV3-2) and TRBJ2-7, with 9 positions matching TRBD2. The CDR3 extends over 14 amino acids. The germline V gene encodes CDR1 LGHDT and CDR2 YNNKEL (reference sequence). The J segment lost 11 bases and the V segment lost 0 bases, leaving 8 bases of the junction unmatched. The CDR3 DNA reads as TGTGCCAGCAGCCAAGATGGGCTAGCGGGGTTGGAGTACTTC. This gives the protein CASSQDGLAGLEYF.

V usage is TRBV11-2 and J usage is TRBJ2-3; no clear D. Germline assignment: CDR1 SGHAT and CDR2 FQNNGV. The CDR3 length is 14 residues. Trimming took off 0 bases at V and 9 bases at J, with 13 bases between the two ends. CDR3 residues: CASSLEAPLETQYF. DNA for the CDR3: TGTGCCAGCAGCTTAGAAGCTCCCTTAGAGACGCAGTATTTT. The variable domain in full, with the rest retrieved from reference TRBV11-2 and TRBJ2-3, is EAGVAQSPRYKIIEKRQSVAFWCNPISGHATLYWYQQILGQGPKLLIQFQNNGVVDDSQLPKDRFSAERLKGVDSTLKIQPAKLEDSAVYLCASSLEAPLETQYFGPGTRLTVL.

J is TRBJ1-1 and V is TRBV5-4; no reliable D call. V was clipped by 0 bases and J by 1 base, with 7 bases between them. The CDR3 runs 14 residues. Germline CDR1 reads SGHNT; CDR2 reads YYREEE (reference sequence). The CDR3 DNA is TGTGCCAGCAGCTTGGGCAGGTCGAACACTGAAGCTTTCTTT. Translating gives CASSLGRSNTEAFF.

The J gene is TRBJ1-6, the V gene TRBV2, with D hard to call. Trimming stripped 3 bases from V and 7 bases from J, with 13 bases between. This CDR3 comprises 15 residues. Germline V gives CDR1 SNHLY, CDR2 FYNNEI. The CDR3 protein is CASSDEGIRNSPLHF. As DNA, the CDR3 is TGTGCCAGCAGTGATGAGGGAATAAGGAATTCACCCCTCCACTTT.

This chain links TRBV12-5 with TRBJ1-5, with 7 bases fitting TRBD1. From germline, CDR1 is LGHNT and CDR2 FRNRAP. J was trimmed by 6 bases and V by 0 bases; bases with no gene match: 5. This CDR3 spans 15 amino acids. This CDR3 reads CASGLVLDRVQPQHF. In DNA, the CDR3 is TGTGCTAGTGGTTTGGTTCTCGACAGGGTTCAGCCCCAGCATTTT.

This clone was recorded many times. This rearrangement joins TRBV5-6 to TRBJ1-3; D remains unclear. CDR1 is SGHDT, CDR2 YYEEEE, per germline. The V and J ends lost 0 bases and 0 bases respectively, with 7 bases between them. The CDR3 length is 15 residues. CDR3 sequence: CASSLGGVSGNTIYF. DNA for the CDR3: TGTGCCAGCAGCTTGGGGGGAGTCTCTGGAAACACCATATATTTT.

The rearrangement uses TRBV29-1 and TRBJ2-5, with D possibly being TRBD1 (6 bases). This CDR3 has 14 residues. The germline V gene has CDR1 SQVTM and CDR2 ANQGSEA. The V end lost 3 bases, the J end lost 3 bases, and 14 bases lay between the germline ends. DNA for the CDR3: TGCAGCGTTGACACCGGCAGGGGTGAAGAGACCCAGTACTTC. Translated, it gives CSVDTGRGEETQYF.

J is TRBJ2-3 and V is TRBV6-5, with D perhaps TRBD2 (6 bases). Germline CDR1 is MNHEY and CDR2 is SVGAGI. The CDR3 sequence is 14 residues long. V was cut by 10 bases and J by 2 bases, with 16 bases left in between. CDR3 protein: CATAGTPYTDTQYF. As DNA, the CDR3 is TGTGCCACGGCCGGGACTCCTTACACAGATACGCAGTATTTT.

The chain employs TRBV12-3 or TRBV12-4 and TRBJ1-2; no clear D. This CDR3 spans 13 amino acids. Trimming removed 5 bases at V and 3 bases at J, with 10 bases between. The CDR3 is CASSIGVHYGYTF. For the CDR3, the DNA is TGTGCCAGCAGTATCGGGGTTCACTATGGCTACACCTTC.

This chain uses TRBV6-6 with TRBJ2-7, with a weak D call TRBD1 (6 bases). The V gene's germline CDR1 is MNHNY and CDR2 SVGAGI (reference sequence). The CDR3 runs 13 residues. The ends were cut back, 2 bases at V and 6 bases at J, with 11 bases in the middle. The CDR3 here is CASSYDRSLEQYF. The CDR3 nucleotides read TGTGCCAGCAGTTACGACAGGTCGCTCGAGCAGTACTTC.

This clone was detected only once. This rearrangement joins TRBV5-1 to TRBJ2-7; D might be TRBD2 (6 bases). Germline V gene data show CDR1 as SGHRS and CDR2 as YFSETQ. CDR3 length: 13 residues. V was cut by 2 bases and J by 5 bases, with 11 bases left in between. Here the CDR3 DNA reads TGCGCCAGCAGCTTCTCCGGGGGTGACGAGCAGTACTTC. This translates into CASSFSGGDEQYF.

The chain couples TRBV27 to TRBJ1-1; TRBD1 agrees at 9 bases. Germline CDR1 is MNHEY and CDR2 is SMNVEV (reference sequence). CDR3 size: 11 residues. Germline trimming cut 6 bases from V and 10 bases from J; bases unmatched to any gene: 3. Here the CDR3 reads CASRSTGGAFF. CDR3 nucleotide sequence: TGTGCCAGCAGATCGACAGGGGGAGCTTTCTTT.

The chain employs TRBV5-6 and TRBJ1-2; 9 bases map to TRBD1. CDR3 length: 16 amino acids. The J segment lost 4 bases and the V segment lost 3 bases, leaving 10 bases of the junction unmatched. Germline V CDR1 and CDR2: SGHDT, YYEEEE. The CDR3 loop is CASSSYRGLLVYGYTF. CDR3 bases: TGTGCCAGCAGCTCCTACAGGGGGCTGTTGGTCTATGGCTACACCTTC.